The 24 T cell receptor beta chains given below trace back to one sample, sequenced in a study of Graves' ophthalmopathy and Graves' hyperthyroidism (dated by TCRdb to 2017 to 2018). The instrument given in TCRdb is Illumina HiSeq 2000. For repertoire sequencing, the TCR beta CDR3 regions were amplified from RNA transcripts. HTBI primers and the Qiagen OneStep RT-PCR kit were used in a first-round RT-PCR, which was followed by a second-round multiplex PCR, size selection and purification. The raw public reads went through TCRdb reprocessing: fastp at Q25, MiXCR clone calling, in-frame beta chains kept. CDR3 protein duplicates are merged, each entry listing the most common genes and DNA. The sample has a few hundred thousand distinct CDR3 sequences on record, less than 20% of them singletons. 5.5% to 7% of the sample rests with the top ten. Sequencing was carried out using peripheral blood. The receptors here all came from a woman under 30 with stable Graves' hyperthyroidism. Donor details come from another sample of the same person, matched by shared clones.

This clonotype was seen only a few times. The rearrangement joins TRBV19 to TRBJ2-2, with D hard to call. CDR3 length: 16 amino acids. Germline lookup yields CDR1 LNHDA and CDR2 SQIVND (reference sequence). Trimming took off 2 bases at V and 0 bases at J, with 10 bases between the two ends. The CDR3 bases are TGTGCCAGTAGTATATTCGTCAGTACGAACACCGGGGAGCTGTTTTTT. It specifies CASSIFVSTNTGELFF.

This clonotype showed up many times. The gene calls are TRBV18 and TRBJ1-1; the D gene is possibly TRBD1 (6 bases). CDR1 and CDR2 from the germline V gene are KGHSH and LQKENI. The V end lost 2 bases, the J end lost 5 bases, and 18 bases lay between the germline ends. This CDR3 is built from 16 residues. For the CDR3, the DNA is TGTGCCAGCTCACCAATTTTTGTGGGGGGCTGGACTGAAGCTTTCTTT. Its translation is CASSPIFVGGWTEAFF.

This clonotype was seen repeatedly, ten times or more. The chain uses TRBV11-3 and TRBJ1-2; D gene ambiguous. V was trimmed by 1 base and J by 4 bases, leaving 28 bases between them. The CDR3 contains 20 residues. In germline, CDR1 is SGHNT, CDR2 YENEEA. The CDR3 loop reads CASSLVPPGMRETNFYGYTF. CDR3 coding DNA: TGTGCCAGCAGCTTAGTACCTCCGGGAATGCGGGAGACCAACTTCTATGGCTACACCTTC.

As regards this clonotype: This may arise from a read error, as a much more abundant clone is one base away. V and J are TRBV5-4 and TRBJ1-2; D call uncertain. Per germline, CDR1 SGHNT and CDR2 YYREEE (reference sequence). The CDR3 has 13 residues. The ends were cut back, 4 bases at V and 4 bases at J, with 11 bases in the middle. The CDR3 region has the DNA TGTGCCAGCAGCGTCCCTTCGGGCTATGGCTACACCTTC. It codes for CASSVPSGYGYTF.

In its sample, this clonotype was seen many times. V and J are TRBV29-1 and TRBJ2-4; TRBD2 matches at 8 bases. Germline CDR1 is SQVTM and CDR2 is ANQGSEA. Trimming at V came to 6 bases and at J to 8 bases, leaving 15 bases not matched to a gene. CDR3 length equals 15 residues. For the CDR3, the DNA is TGCAGCGTGGGGTGGGGCCCGCGGGGGGTAGACATTCAGTACTTC. Translated: CSVGWGPRGVDIQYF. Based on the CDR3 plus reference TRBV29-1 and TRBJ2-4, the full variable domain is SAVISQKPSRDICQRGTSLTIQCQVDSQVTMMFWYRQQPGQSLTLIATANQGSEATYESGFVIDKFPISRPNLTFSTLTVSNMSPEDSSIYLCSVGWGPRGVDIQYFGAGTRLSVL.

The J gene is TRBJ1-5, the V gene TRBV28; possible D gene TRBD1, 5 bases. This CDR3 is built from 13 residues. V gave up 5 bases and J gave up 7 bases, with 12 bases separating them. Germline lookup yields CDR1 MDHEN and CDR2 SYDVKM. CDR3 nucleotide sequence: TGTGCCAGCAGTGTCGCAGGGAGCCAGCCCCAGCATTTT. It encodes CASSVAGSQPQHF.

This clonotype was counted at least ten times. This chain connects TRBV12-3 or TRBV12-4 to TRBJ2-7; the match to TRBD2 covers 7 bases. The CDR3 has 14 amino acids. Trimming cost V 4 bases and J 4 bases; bases outside gene matches: 7. The CDR3 sequence: CASSWGGKEYEQYF. CDR3 bases: TGTGCCAGCAGTTGGGGAGGGAAGGAATACGAGCAGTACTTC.

This clonotype was seen repeatedly, ten times or more. This chain connects TRBV6-1 to TRBJ1-5; D gene unclear. CDR3 length: 16 residues. In germline, CDR1 is MNHNS, CDR2 SASEGT. The germline V and J ends were trimmed by 1 base and 0 bases, with 10 bases remaining between them. The CDR3 spells CASSEDYSYSNQPQHF. The CDR3 DNA is TGTGCCAGCAGTGAAGATTACAGCTATAGCAATCAGCCCCAGCATTTT.

This clonotype was counted many times. The chain has TRBV10-3 and TRBJ2-5, with 9 positions matching TRBD2. The CDR3 has 16 residues. The V and J ends lost 0 bases and 1 base, in that order; junction bases with no gene match: 3. Germline-derived CDR1 and CDR2 are ENHRY and SYGVKD. The CDR3 DNA follows: TGTGCCATCAGTGAGTCAAAGCGGGGGGTCCAAGAGACCCAGTACTTC. Amino acids: CAISESKRGVQETQYF.

This clonotype came up many times. The chain joins TRBV27 to TRBJ2-2; 7 bases agree with TRBD1. The length of the CDR3 is 16 residues. In germline, CDR1 is MNHEY, CDR2 SMNVEV (reference sequence). V lost 2 bases to trimming and J lost 1 base; unmatched junction nucleotides: 4. This CDR3 is CASSLRGGRNTGELFF. The CDR3 DNA follows: TGTGCCAGCAGTTTAAGAGGGGGCCGGAACACCGGGGAGCTGTTTTTT.

This clonotype was seen more than once but under ten times. V usage is TRBV19 and J usage is TRBJ1-2, with 8 bases lining up with TRBD1. Unmatched junction bases numbered 5, after V lost 3 bases and J lost 2 bases. The germline V gene has CDR1 LNHDA and CDR2 SQIVND (reference sequence). The CDR3 is 15 residues long. The CDR3 loop reads CASSMMDRVNYGYTF. CDR3 DNA: TGTGCCAGTAGTATGATGGACAGGGTAAACTATGGCTACACCTTC.

The table lists this clonotype with many counts. The chain combines TRBV7-9 with TRBJ1-1; D remains unclear. The CDR3 runs 15 residues. The ends were cut back, 1 base at V and 2 bases at J, with 11 bases in the middle. Germline CDR1 SEHNR, CDR2 FQNEAQ (reference sequence). CDR3: CASSLDNRANTEAFF. As DNA, the CDR3 is TGTGCCAGCAGCTTAGATAACAGAGCCAACACTGAAGCTTTCTTT.

A remark on this clonotype: A read error is possible here, since a much larger clone lies one base away. Because it lacks the conserved phenylalanine or tryptophan at the end, this CDR3 is likely a read error. The rearrangement joins TRBV6-1 to TRBJ2-3; TRBD2 agrees at 8 bases. Unmatched junction bases numbered 0, after V lost 3 bases and J lost 1 base. CDR3 length: 14 amino acids. Germline values: CDR1 MNHNS, CDR2 SASEGT. The CDR3 sequence is CASSERGGTDTQYL. In DNA, the CDR3 is TGTGCCAGCAGTGAGCGGGGGGGCACAGATACGCAGTATCTT.

On this clonotype: A much larger clonotype is one base distant, so this may be a read error. V usage is TRBV4-1 and J usage is TRBJ2-7; the D gene is possibly TRBD1 (5 bases). CDR3 length: 15 amino acids. Germline-derived CDR1 and CDR2 are MGHRA and YSYEKL. The germline V and J ends were trimmed by 0 bases and 3 bases, with 12 bases remaining between them. CDR3 in amino acids: CASSQDQAGYYEQYV. The CDR3 nucleotides read TGCGCCAGCAGCCAAGATCAGGCAGGGTACTACGAGCAGTACGTC.

This clonotype has a count of ten or more. The V and J genes are TRBV5-1 and TRBJ1-1; the match to TRBD1 covers 9 bases. V lost 6 bases, J lost 5 bases, and 5 bases stayed unmatched. CDR3 length: 13 amino acids. Germline CDR1 reads SGHRS; CDR2 reads YFSETQ. This CDR3 is CASTDRGTTEAFF. Written as DNA, the CDR3 is TGCGCCAGCACAGACAGGGGGACAACTGAAGCTTTCTTT.

This clonotype was recorded many times. V usage is TRBV12-3 or TRBV12-4 and J usage is TRBJ2-5, with 7 positions matching TRBD2. The CDR3 extends over 16 amino acids. With 6 bases clipped from V and 1 base from J, the junction kept 11 bases outside the gene matches. In DNA, the CDR3 is TGTGCCAGCAGCTTCGCCAGGGACTATTTCCAAGAGACCCAGTACTTC. It yields the protein CASSFARDYFQETQYF.

This clonotype was observed at least ten times. This sequence joins TRBV6-5 and TRBJ1-5; the D gene is possibly TRBD1 (5 bases). V shed 2 bases and J shed 7 bases, with 15 bases lying between them. Germline V gene data show CDR1 as MNHEY and CDR2 as SVGAGI. This CDR3 comprises 15 residues. CDR3 protein: CASSYKGVGRQPQHF. The DNA of the CDR3 is TGTGCCAGCAGTTACAAAGGGGTGGGAAGACAGCCCCAGCATTTT.

Many counts were recorded for this clonotype. The V call is TRBV20-1, the J call TRBJ2-2; a weak D match, TRBD1 (5 bases). CDR1 DFQATT and CDR2 SNEGSKA come from the germline V gene (reference sequence). V dropped 3 bases and J dropped 6 bases, with 5 bases sitting between them. The CDR3 loop spans 11 amino acids. The CDR3 reads CSASRAGELFF. The CDR3, as DNA: TGCAGTGCTAGCAGGGCCGGGGAGCTGTTTTTT.

This clonotype was counted ten times or more. The chain recombines TRBV19 with TRBJ1-2; D perhaps matches TRBD1 (6 bases). The CDR3 sequence is 14 residues long. Germline lookup yields CDR1 LNHDA and CDR2 SQIVND (reference sequence). Trimming stripped 4 bases from V and 2 bases from J, with 11 bases between. The CDR3 reads CASSKGQLNYGYTF. CDR3 sequence (DNA): TGTGCCAGTAGTAAAGGACAGTTAAACTATGGCTACACCTTC.

A remark on this clonotype: Sequence at one end of the junction differs from germline and may be a read error. The CDR3 coding sequence is TGTGCCAGTAGTACGGGACAGGGTTATGGCTTCACCTTC. This gives the protein CASSTGQGYGFTF. The chain carries TRBV19 and TRBJ1-2, with 9 bases lining up with TRBD1. In germline, CDR1 is LNHDA, CDR2 SQIVND (reference sequence). The CDR3 extends over 13 amino acids. Full variable domain (outside the CDR3, taken from reference TRBV19 and TRBJ1-2): DGGITQSPKYLFRKEGQNVTLSCEQNLNHDAMYWYRQDPGQGLRLIYYSQIVNDFQKGDIAEGYSVSREKKESFPLTVTSAQKNPTAFYLCASSTGQGYGFTFGSGTRLTVV.

In its sample, this clonotype was seen a few times. The chain combines TRBV5-1 with TRBJ2-6; D remains ambiguous. This CDR3 spans 16 amino acids. From germline, CDR1 is SGHRS and CDR2 YFSETQ. Trimming removed 0 bases from V and 0 bases from J, with 7 bases in between. CDR3 DNA: TGCGCCAGCAGCTTGGAAGGGCCCTCTGGGGCCAACGTCCTGACTTTC. Translated, it gives CASSLEGPSGANVLTF.

The rearrangement joins TRBV20-1 to TRBJ1-2, with D possibly matching TRBD1 (5 bases). The V gene's germline CDR1 is DFQATT and CDR2 SNEGSKA (reference sequence). The CDR3 contains 14 residues. Trimming cost V 3 bases and J 0 bases, with 11 bases left between them. The CDR3 reads CSASPGRANYGYTF. The DNA of the CDR3 is TGCAGTGCTAGCCCAGGGAGAGCTAACTATGGCTACACCTTC.

On this clonotype itself: A much larger clone lies a single base off, so this may be a read error. V gene TRBV5-1 combines with J gene TRBJ2-7; the D is unclear. CDR1 is SGHRS and CDR2 is YFSETQ in the germline V gene. This CDR3 is built from 13 residues. V was trimmed by 4 bases and J by 5 bases, leaving 13 bases between them. In DNA, the CDR3 is TGCGCCAGCAGCGAAGACGGTTCCCACGAGCAGTACTTC. Encoded protein: CASSEDGSHEQYF. Full variable domain (missing parts from reference TRBV5-1 and TRBJ2-7): KAGVTQTPRYLIKTRGQQVTLSCSPISGHRSVSWYQQTPGQGLQFLFEYFSETQRNKGNFPGRFSGRQFSNSRSEMNVSTLELGDSALYLCASSEDGSHEQYFGPGTRLTVT.

This clonotype came up many times. A read error may be the cause here, since a much bigger clone is one base away. V usage is TRBV2 and J usage is TRBJ2-5; the D call may be TRBD1 or TRBD2 (6 bases each). CDR3 length equals 14 residues. Trimming pared 0 bases from V and 7 bases from J, leaving 12 bases between. Germline V gene sequence: CDR1 SNHLY, CDR2 FYNNEI. The CDR3 protein is CASSEALEGGTQYF. CDR3 nucleotide sequence: TGTGCCAGCAGTGAAGCGCTAGAGGGGGGGACCCAGTACTTC.